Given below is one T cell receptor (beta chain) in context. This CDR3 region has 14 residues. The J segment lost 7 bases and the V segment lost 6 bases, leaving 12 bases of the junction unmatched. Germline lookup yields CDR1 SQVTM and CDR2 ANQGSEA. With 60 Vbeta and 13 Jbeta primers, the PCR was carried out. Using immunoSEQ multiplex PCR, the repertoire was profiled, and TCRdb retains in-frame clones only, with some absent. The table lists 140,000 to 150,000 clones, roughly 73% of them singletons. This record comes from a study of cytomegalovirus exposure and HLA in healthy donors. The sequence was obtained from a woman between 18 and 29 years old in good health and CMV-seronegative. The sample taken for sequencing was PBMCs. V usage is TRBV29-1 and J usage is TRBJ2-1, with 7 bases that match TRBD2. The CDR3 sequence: CSVARRGTWNEQFF. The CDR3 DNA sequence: TGCAGCGTGGCAAGGCGGGGGACCTGGAATGAGCAGTTCTTC.